One sample yielded the 24 T cell receptor beta chains listed below, sequenced in a study of cytomegalovirus exposure and HLA in healthy donors. PCR was performed using 60 Vbeta and 13 Jbeta primers. Here immunoSEQ multiplex PCR was the method, and the copy in TCRdb shows in-frame clones only, minus some. Here the sample table reports around 130,000 clones. Sequenced: PBMCs. These receptors all come from a woman aged 60-70 years in good health and CMV-seronegative.

This sequence joins TRBV9 and TRBJ1-1; a possible D gene is TRBD1 (5 bases). Germline lookup yields CDR1 SGDLS and CDR2 YYNGEE. Trimming took off 1 base at V and 5 bases at J, with 15 bases between the two ends. The CDR3 covers 15 residues. Written as DNA, the CDR3 is TGTGCCAGCAGCGTATTAGGGTCGGGGGAAACTGAAGCTTTCTTT. Encoded protein: CASSVLGSGETEAFF.

The chain's CDR3 is CASSDDRGGNTIYF. DNA for the CDR3: TGTGCCAGCAGCGATGACAGGGGGGGAAACACCATATATTTT. The chain links TRBV2 to TRBJ1-3, with 9 bases fitting TRBD1. V gave up 6 bases and J gave up 4 bases; unmatched junction bases: 4. This CDR3 region has 14 residues. CDR1 SNHLY and CDR2 FYNNEI come from the germline V gene. The full variable domain, rest sourced from reference TRBV2 and TRBJ1-3, is EPEVTQTPSHQVTQMGQEVILRCVPISNHLYFYWYRQILGQKVEFLVSFYNNEISEKSEIFDDQFSVERPDGSNFTLKIRSTKLEDSAMYFCASSDDRGGNTIYFGEGSWLTVV.

The chain has TRBV7-2 and TRBJ1-2; 8 nucleotides line up with TRBD1. This CDR3 is built from 14 residues. CDR1 is SGHTA and CDR2 is FQGNSA in the germline V gene. J lost 5 bases, V lost 1 base, and 3 bases had no gene match. CDR3 coding DNA: TGTGCCAGCAGCTTAGGGGGACAGGATTATGGCTACACCTTC. Translated, it gives CASSLGGQDYGYTF.

CDR3 coding DNA: TGTGCCAGCAGCGATTTTCCCGGGAGGAACACTGAAGCTTTCTTT. It yields the protein CASSDFPGRNTEAFF. The gene calls are TRBV5-5 and TRBJ1-1; no firm D call. CDR3 length: 15 amino acids. Between the trimmed V and J ends, which lost 4 bases and 1 base, there was a span of 14 bases. Germline V gene data show CDR1 as SGHKS and CDR2 as YYEKEE (reference sequence).

This chain uses TRBV5-6 with TRBJ1-5; tentatively, D is TRBD1 (5 bases). The ends were cut back, 2 bases at V and 3 bases at J, with 9 bases in the middle. CDR3 length: 14 amino acids. CDR1 is SGHDT and CDR2 is YYEEEE in the germline V gene. This CDR3 is CASSFQGVNQPQHF. For the CDR3, the DNA is TGTGCCAGCAGCTTCCAGGGTGTCAATCAGCCCCAGCATTTT.

The genes are TRBV30 and TRBJ1-4; 7 positions match TRBD1. Germline V CDR1 and CDR2: GTSNPN, SVGIG (reference sequence). The CDR3 runs 14 residues. The V and J ends lost 3 bases and 10 bases, in that order; junction bases with no gene match: 11. The CDR3 nucleotides read TGTGCCTGGAGGACGACAGGGAATACTGGAAAACTGTTTTTT. It codes for CAWRTTGNTGKLFF.

V is TRBV28 and J is TRBJ1-6, with 10 bases identical to TRBD1. The trim removed 4 bases at V and 10 bases at J, leaving 4 bases unmatched. CDR1 is MDHEN, CDR2 SYDVKM, per germline. The CDR3 is made up of 14 amino acids. The CDR3 DNA sequence: TGTGCCAGCAGTTCCGGACAGGGGGACTCACCCCTCCACTTT. Its translation is CASSSGQGDSPLHF.

The chain couples TRBV7-3 to TRBJ1-1, with unresolved D. The CDR3 runs to 13 residues. Germline assignment: CDR1 SGHTA and CDR2 FQGTGA. The V and J ends lost 3 bases and 1 base respectively, with 6 bases between them. CDR3 nucleotides: TGTGCCAGCAGCTTGGTAGAGAACACTGAAGCTTTCTTT. Protein: CASSLVENTEAFF. Filled out from reference TRBV7-3 and TRBJ1-1, the complete variable domain reads GAGVSQTPSNKVTEKGKYVELRCDPISGHTALYWYRQSLGQGPEFLIYFQGTGAADDSGLPNDRFFAVRPEGSVSTLKIQRTERGDSAVYLCASSLVENTEAFFGQGTRLTVV.

The CDR3: CASSDRDTGEKLFF. CDR3 coding DNA: TGTGCCAGCAGTGATCGGGATACGGGTGAAAAACTGTTTTTT. The chain uses TRBV6-1 and TRBJ1-4; D unresolved. The CDR3 is 14 amino acids. V lost 3 bases to trimming and J lost 7 bases, with 12 bases between them. Germline V gene lookup returns CDR1 MNHNS and CDR2 SASEGT.

The chain combines TRBV18 with TRBJ2-7, with TRBD2 matching over 13 bases. The J segment lost 0 bases and the V segment lost 4 bases, leaving 3 bases of the junction unmatched. From germline, CDR1 is KGHSH and CDR2 LQKENI. CDR3 length: 16 amino acids. In nucleotides, the CDR3 is TGTGCCAGCTCACTCGGACTAGCGGGGGCCTCCTACGAGCAGTACTTC. Its protein is CASSLGLAGASYEQYF.

J is TRBJ2-6 and V is TRBV30; tentative D call: TRBD2 (6 bases). V lost 2 bases and J 0 bases, leaving 23 bases between the germline ends. The CDR3 is made up of 20 amino acids. Germline-derived CDR1 and CDR2 are GTSNPN and SVGIG (reference sequence). The CDR3 sequence is CAWSSILGSGDGSGANVLTF. The CDR3 DNA reads as TGTGCCTGGAGTTCCATCCTAGGATCGGGGGACGGCTCTGGGGCCAACGTCCTGACTTTC.

J is TRBJ2-5 and V is TRBV2, with 10 bases aligning to TRBD2. The CDR3 totals 13 residues. In germline, CDR1 is SNHLY, CDR2 FYNNEI. V was pared by 11 bases and J by 1 base, with 4 bases of the junction left unmatched. CDR3 residues: CAGGLAVQETQYF. CDR3 in DNA: TGTGCCGGAGGACTAGCGGTCCAAGAGACCCAGTACTTC.

V gene TRBV7-2 combines with J gene TRBJ1-2; D unresolved. Trimming removed 2 bases at V and 8 bases at J, with 9 bases between. The CDR3 covers 12 residues. The germline CDR1 and CDR2 sequences are SGHTA and FQGNSA. DNA of the CDR3: TGTGCCAGCAGCTTACGCCGAGGGGGCTACACCTTC. Its protein product is CASSLRRGGYTF.

In the case of this clone: This sample includes further DNA sequences coding for the same CDR3. The chain joins TRBV4-1 to TRBJ2-2, with 9 bases fitting TRBD2. The CDR3 consists of 16 residues. The V and J ends lost 1 base and 5 bases, in that order; junction bases with no gene match: 5. Looked up from germline, CDR1 is MGHRA and CDR2 is YSYEKL. The CDR3 region is CASSQGGLAVTGELFF. The DNA for the CDR3 is TGCGCCAGCAGCCAAGGGGGACTAGCAGTAACCGGGGAGCTGTTTTTT.

The chain couples TRBV5-1 to TRBJ1-4; unclear D gene. The CDR3 consists of 14 residues. V was clipped by 0 bases and J by 4 bases, with 7 bases between them. Germline V gene lookup returns CDR1 SGHRS and CDR2 YFSETQ. The CDR3, as DNA: TGCGCCAGCAGCTTGGCGGCAGGTAATGAAAAACTGTTTTTT. As protein: CASSLAAGNEKLFF. The full variable domain, with the rest looked up from reference TRBV5-1 and TRBJ1-4, is KAGVTQTPRYLIKTRGQQVTLSCSPISGHRSVSWYQQTPGQGLQFLFEYFSETQRNKGNFPGRFSGRQFSNSRSEMNVSTLELGDSALYLCASSLAAGNEKLFFGSGTQLSVL.

This sequence joins TRBV2 and TRBJ2-7, with D unclear. This CDR3 is built from 13 residues. Per the germline V gene, CDR1 is SNHLY and CDR2 is FYNNEI. V lost 8 bases, J lost 5 bases, and 16 bases lay in between. In nucleotides, the CDR3 is TGTGCCAGCTCGAGCCGCGGTATACACGAGCAGTACTTC. It codes for CASSSRGIHEQYF.

This chain links TRBV4-1 with TRBJ1-2; D unclear. Germline assignment: CDR1 MGHRA and CDR2 YSYEKL. The V and J ends lost 0 bases and 7 bases respectively, with 21 bases between them. This CDR3 has 17 residues. The CDR3 DNA reads as TGCGCCAGCAGCCAAGATAGCTGGACGTCCCCGGGAGGTGGCTACACCTTC. Protein sequence: CASSQDSWTSPGGGYTF.

Details on this clone: The sample has other DNA sequences that encode this CDR3 too. The gene calls are TRBV18 and TRBJ2-1; TRBD2 is a possible D gene (5 bases). Germline V gene data show CDR1 as KGHSH and CDR2 as LQKENI. Trimming pared 3 bases from V and 4 bases from J, leaving 7 bases between. This CDR3 is 13 amino acids long. The CDR3 reads CASSPGGYNEQFF. CDR3 bases: TGTGCCAGCTCACCGGGCGGGTACAATGAGCAGTTCTTC.

V is TRBV11-1 and J is TRBJ2-7; TRBD2 agrees at 12 bases. The CDR3 has 16 residues. Per the germline V gene, CDR1 is SGHAT and CDR2 is FQDESV (reference sequence). V lost 3 bases to trimming and J lost 0 bases; unmatched junction nucleotides: 3. The CDR3 coding sequence is TGTGCCAGCAGCTTGAGGACTAGCGGGGTCTCCTACGAGCAGTACTTC. Protein product: CASSLRTSGVSYEQYF.

CDR3 nucleotides: TGTGCCAGCAGTTCCACCTACGAGCAGTACTTC. Translating it yields CASSSTYEQYF. The V gene is TRBV28, the J gene TRBJ2-7; no clear D. Germline V gene data show CDR1 as MDHEN and CDR2 as SYDVKM. Trimming cost V 4 bases and J 2 bases, with 3 bases left between them. CDR3 length equals 11 residues. The full variable domain, with the rest looked up from reference TRBV28 and TRBJ2-7, is DVKVTQSSRYLVKRTGEKVFLECVQDMDHENMFWYRQDPGLGLRLIYFSYDVKMKEKGDIPEGYSVSREKKERFSLILESASTNQTSMYLCASSSTYEQYFGPGTRLTVT.

The chain couples TRBV20-1 to TRBJ1-1; D not certain. V lost 1 base, J lost 7 bases, and 7 bases lay in between. CDR3 length: 11 amino acids. Germline loops: CDR1 DFQATT, CDR2 SNEGSKA (reference sequence). The CDR3: CSARGQREAFF. The DNA for the CDR3 is TGCAGTGCTAGAGGTCAGCGTGAAGCTTTCTTT.

The chain uses TRBV10-2 and TRBJ2-7, with 9 bases fitting TRBD1. The junction had 6 bases not matched to a gene; V was cut back by 8 bases and J by 7 bases. The CDR3 length is 12 residues. The V gene's germline CDR1 is WSHSY and CDR2 SAAADI. The CDR3 DNA reads TGCGCCAGCTGGAGGACAGGGGCGGAGCAGTACTTC. It is translated as CASWRTGAEQYF.

This chain uses TRBV6-1 with TRBJ2-7; 8 bases are shared with TRBD1. Germline loops: CDR1 MNHNS, CDR2 SASEGT. The J segment lost 5 bases and the V segment lost 1 base, leaving 10 bases of the junction unmatched. The CDR3 has 16 residues. In nucleotides, the CDR3 is TGTGCCAGCAGTGAAGTGGGAGGACAGGGTATCCACGAGCAGTACTTC. This gives the protein CASSEVGGQGIHEQYF.

V and J are TRBV6-1 and TRBJ1-2; 7 bases are shared with TRBD1. J was trimmed by 5 bases and V by 0 bases; bases with no gene match: 6. CDR1 and CDR2 from the germline V gene are MNHNS and SASEGT. CDR3 length equals 15 residues. Written as DNA, the CDR3 is TGTGCCAGCAGTGAAGCGCGGCAGACAGGGTATGGCTACACCTTC. Encoded protein: CASSEARQTGYGYTF.